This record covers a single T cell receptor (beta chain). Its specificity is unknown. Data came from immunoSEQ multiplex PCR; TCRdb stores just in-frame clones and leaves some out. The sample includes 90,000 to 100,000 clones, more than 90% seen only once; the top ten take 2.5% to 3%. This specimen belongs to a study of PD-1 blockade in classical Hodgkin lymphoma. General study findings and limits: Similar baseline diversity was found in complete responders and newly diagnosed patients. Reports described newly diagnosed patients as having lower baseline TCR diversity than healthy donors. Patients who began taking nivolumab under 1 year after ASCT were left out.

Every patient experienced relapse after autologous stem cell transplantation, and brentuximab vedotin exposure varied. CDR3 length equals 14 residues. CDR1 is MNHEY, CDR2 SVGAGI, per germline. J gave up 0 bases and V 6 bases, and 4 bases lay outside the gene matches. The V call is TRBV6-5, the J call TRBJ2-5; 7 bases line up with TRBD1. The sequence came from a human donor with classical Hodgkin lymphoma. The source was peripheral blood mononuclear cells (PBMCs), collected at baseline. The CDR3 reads CASRTGFYQETQYF. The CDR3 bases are TGTGCCAGCAGGACAGGGTTTTACCAAGAGACCCAGTACTTC.